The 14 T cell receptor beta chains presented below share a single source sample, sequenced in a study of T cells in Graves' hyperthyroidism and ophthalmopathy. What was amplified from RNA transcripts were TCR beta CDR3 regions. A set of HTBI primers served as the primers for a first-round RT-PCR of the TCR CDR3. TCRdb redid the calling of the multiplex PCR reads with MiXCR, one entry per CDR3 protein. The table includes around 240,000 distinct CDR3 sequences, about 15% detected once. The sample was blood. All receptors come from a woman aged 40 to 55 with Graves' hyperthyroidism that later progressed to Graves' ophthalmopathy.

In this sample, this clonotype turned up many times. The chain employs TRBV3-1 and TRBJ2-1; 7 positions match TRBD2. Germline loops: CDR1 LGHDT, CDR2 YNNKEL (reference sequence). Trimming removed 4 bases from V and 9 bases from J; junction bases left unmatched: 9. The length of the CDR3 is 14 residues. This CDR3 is CASSLAGETGEQFF. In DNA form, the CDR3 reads TGTGCCAGCAGCCTGGCGGGAGAAACGGGTGAGCAGTTCTTC.

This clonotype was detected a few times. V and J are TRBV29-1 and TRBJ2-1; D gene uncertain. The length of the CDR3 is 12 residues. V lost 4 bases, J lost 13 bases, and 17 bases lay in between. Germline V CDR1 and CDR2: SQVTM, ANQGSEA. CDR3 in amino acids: CSVALVGRSQFF. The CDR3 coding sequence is TGCAGCGTTGCCCTTGTGGGAAGGTCTCAGTTCTTC.

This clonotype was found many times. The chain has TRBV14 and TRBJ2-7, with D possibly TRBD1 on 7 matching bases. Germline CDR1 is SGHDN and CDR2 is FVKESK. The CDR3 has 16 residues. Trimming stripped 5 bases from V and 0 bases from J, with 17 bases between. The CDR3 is CASSSPGDSLSYEQYF. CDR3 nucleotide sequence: TGTGCCAGCAGCTCTCCGGGGGACAGCCTCTCCTACGAGCAGTACTTC.

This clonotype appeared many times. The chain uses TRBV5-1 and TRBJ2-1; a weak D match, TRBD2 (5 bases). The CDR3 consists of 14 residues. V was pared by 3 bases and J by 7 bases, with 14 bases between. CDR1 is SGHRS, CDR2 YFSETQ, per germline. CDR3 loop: CASSSSWAGNEQFF. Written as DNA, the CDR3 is TGCGCCAGCAGCTCTAGCTGGGCCGGAAATGAGCAGTTCTTC.

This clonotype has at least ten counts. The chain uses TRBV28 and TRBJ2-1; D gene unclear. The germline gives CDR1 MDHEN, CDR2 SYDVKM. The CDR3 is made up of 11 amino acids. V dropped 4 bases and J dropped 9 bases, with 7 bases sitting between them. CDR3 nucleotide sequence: TGTGCCAGCAGTTGGGGAATTGAGCAGTTCTTC. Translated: CASSWGIEQFF.

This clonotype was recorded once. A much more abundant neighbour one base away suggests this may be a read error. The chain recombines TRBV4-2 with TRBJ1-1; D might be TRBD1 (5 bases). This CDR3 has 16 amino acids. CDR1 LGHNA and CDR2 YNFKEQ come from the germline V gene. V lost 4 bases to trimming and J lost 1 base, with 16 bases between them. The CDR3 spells CASSRKFRGTNTEAFF. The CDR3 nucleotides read TGTGCCAGCAGCCGCAAATTCCGGGGGACGAACACTGAAGCTTTCTTT.

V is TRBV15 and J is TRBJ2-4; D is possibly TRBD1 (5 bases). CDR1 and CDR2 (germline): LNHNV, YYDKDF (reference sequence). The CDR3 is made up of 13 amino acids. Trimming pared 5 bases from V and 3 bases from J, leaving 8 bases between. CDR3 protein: CATSGDSKNIQYF. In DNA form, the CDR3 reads TGTGCCACCAGCGGTGACAGCAAAAACATTCAGTACTTC.

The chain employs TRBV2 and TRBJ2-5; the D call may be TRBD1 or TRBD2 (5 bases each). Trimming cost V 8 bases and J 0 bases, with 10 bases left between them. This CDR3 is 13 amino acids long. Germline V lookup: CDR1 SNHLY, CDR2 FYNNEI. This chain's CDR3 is CASAPGHQETQYF. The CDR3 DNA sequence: TGTGCCAGCGCACCGGGACACCAAGAGACCCAGTACTTC. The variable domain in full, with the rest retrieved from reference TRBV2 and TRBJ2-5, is EPEVTQTPSHQVTQMGQEVILRCVPISNHLYFYWYRQILGQKVEFLVSFYNNEISEKSEIFDDQFSVERPDGSNFTLKIRSTKLEDSAMYFCASAPGHQETQYFGPGTRLLVL.

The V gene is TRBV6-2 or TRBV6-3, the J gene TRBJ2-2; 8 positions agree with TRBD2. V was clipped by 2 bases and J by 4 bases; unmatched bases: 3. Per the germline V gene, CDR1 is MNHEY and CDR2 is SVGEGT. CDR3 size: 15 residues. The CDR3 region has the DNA TGTGCCAGCAGTTACGGCGGGAGGCCCACCGGGGAGCTGTTTTTT. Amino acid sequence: CASSYGGRPTGELFF.

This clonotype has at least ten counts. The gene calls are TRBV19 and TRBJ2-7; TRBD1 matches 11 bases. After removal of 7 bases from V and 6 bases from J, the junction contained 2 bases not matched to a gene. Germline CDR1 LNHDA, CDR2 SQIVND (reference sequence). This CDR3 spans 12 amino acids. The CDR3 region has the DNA TGTGCCAGTATGGGACAGGGGGGCGAGCAGTACTTC. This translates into CASMGQGGEQYF.

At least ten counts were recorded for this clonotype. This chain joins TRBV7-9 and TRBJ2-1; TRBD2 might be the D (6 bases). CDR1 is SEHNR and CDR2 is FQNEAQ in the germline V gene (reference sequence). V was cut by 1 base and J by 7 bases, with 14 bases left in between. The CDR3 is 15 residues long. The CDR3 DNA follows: TGTGCCAGCAGCTTAGGGGCGGGAAGTAGGAATGAGCAGTTCTTC. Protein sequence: CASSLGAGSRNEQFF.

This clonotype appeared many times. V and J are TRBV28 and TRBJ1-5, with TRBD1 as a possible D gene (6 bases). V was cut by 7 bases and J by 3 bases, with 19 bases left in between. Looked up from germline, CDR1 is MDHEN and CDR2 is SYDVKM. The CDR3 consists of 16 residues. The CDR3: CASTSRGAYDNQPQHF. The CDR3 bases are TGTGCCAGCACCTCAAGGGGGGCTTACGACAATCAGCCCCAGCATTTT.

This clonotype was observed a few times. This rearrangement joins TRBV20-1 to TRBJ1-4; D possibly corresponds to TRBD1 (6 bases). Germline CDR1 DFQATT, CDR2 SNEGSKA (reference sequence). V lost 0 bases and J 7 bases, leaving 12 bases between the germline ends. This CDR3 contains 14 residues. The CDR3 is CSARDRTAIEKLFF. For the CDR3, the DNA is TGCAGTGCTAGAGACAGGACAGCTATTGAAAAACTGTTTTTT.

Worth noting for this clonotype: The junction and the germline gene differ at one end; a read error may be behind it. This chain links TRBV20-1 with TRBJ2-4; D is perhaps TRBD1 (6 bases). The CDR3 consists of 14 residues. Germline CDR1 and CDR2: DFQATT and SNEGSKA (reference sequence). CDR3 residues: CSAPPGDTKNIQCF. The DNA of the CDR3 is TGCAGTGCTCCCCCCGGGGACACCAAAAACATTCAGTGCTTC.